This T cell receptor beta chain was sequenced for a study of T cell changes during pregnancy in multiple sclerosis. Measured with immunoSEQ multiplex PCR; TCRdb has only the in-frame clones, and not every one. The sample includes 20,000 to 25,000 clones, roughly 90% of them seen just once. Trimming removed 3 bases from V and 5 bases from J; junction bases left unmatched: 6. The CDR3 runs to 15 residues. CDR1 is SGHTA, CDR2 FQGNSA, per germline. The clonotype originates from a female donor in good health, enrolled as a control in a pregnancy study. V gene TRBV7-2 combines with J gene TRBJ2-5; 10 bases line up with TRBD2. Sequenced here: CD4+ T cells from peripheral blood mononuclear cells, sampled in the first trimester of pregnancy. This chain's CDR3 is CASSFSGRAGETQYF. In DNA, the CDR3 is TGTGCCAGCAGCTTCAGCGGGAGGGCCGGGGAGACCCAGTACTTC.